This T cell receptor beta chain was sequenced for a study of blood T cell repertoires in COVID-19. Study in general: The study drew acute and convalescent COVID-19 samples from the United States, Italy and Spain. The analysed material was cDNA or gDNA that came from T cells, B-cell-depleted T cells, or PBMCs.

Study processing details: Reference gene primer amplification yielded estimated nucleated cell counts. The repertoire was sequenced with immunoSEQ multiplex PCR; TCRdb's copy has only in-frame clones and lacks some. Clone size and the V and J calls come from that table; the DNA yielded D and trimming. The table records about 86,000 clones, more than 75% of them present only once. Looked up from germline, CDR1 is SGHTA and CDR2 is FQGNSA. Trimming pared 1 base from V and 5 bases from J, leaving 8 bases between. The CDR3 contains 13 residues. This chain uses TRBV7-2 with TRBJ1-1; unclear D gene. The sequence was obtained from a human donor in a cohort sampled during active COVID-19. The specimen was peripheral blood. In DNA form, the CDR3 reads TGTGCCAGCAGCTTAGTACAGACGACTGAAGCTTTCTTT. Its protein product is CASSLVQTTEAFF. Combining the CDR3 with reference TRBV7-2 and TRBJ1-1 gives the whole variable domain GAGVSQSPSNKVTEKGKDVELRCDPISGHTALYWYRQSLGQGLEFLIYFQGNSAPDKSGLPSDRFSAERTGGSVSTLTIQRTQQEDSAVYLCASSLVQTTEAFFGQGTRLTVV.